These T cell receptor beta chains were read from a single sample in a study of beta chain features in type 1 diabetes. Measured with immunoSEQ multiplex PCR; TCRdb has only the in-frame clones, and not every one. Among 810,000 or so clones listed, roughly 17% were seen once. The sample consisted of naive CD4+ T cells from blood. Receptor source: a woman aged 18 to 35 in good health. The CDR3 runs from the conserved cysteine through the conserved F or W. D genes are given only for firm matches. Size tells how often a clone was seen (once, few, many) or the class of an expanded clone, and some rows leave it out.

D	V	J	size	DNA	CDR3
.	TRBV28	TRBJ2-7	.	TGTGCCAGCTTCGACCAGTACGAGCAGTACTTC	CASFDQYEQYF
.	TRBV5-4	TRBJ1-5	few	TGTGCCAGCAGCTTGGCTGCGGGAAGGAGTCAGCCCCAGCATTTT	CASSLAAGRSQPQHF
.	TRBV11-3	TRBJ1-1	few	TGTGCCAGCAGCTTAGTTGAGGACACTGAAGCTTTCTTT	CASSLVEDTEAFF
TRBD1	TRBV27	TRBJ2-7	.	TGTGCCAGCAGGCGACAGGGGGCGGGCGAGCAGTACTTC	CASRRQGAGEQYF
TRBD1	TRBV2	TRBJ2-7	.	TGTGCCAGCAGTGTCTTGGGACAGGGATACTACGAGCAGTACTTC	CASSVLGQGYYEQYF
.	TRBV4-2	TRBJ2-1	few	TGTGCCAGCAGCCAAGAAAACGGGGCGTCATACAATGAGCAGTTCTTC	CASSQENGASYNEQFF
.	TRBV7-3	TRBJ2-5	.	TGTGCCAGCAGCTTAATATCGACGGAGACCCAGTACTTC	CASSLISTETQYF
.	TRBV28	TRBJ2-7	.	TGTGCCCTGACAGCGATTTCATACGAGCAGTACTTC	CALTAISYEQYF
TRBD1	TRBV7-2	TRBJ2-5	.	TGTGCCAGCAGCCAAACCCCGACAGGGGGAAGGTGGGAGACCCAGTACTTC	CASSQTPTGGRWETQYF
.	TRBV4-3	TRBJ2-1	.	TGCGCCAGCAGCCAAGATGGCCGGAGCTCCTACAATGAGCAGTTCTTC	CASSQDGRSSYNEQFF
.	TRBV9	TRBJ2-3	.	TGTGCCAGCAGCGTAGAGGGAAGGGCAGATACGCAGTATTTT	CASSVEGRADTQYF
.	TRBV2	TRBJ2-7	.	TGTGCCACGGGGACTCTCTACGAGCAGTACTTC	CATGTLYEQYF
TRBD2	TRBV28	TRBJ2-1	.	TGTGCCAGCAGTTTATTACTAGCGGGAGCCGGTGAGCAGTTCTTC	CASSLLLAGAGEQFF
.	TRBV21-1	TRBJ2-7	few	TGTGCCAGCAGCAAACACAGGATTCTGACTCCCTACGAGCAGTACTTC	CASSKHRILTPYEQYF
.	TRBV7-8	TRBJ2-2	.	TGTGCCAGCAGAACACTAGCACGGACCGGGGAGCTGTTTTTT	CASRTLARTGELFF
TRBD2	TRBV28	TRBJ2-1	.	TGTGCCAGCAGTGTGATCCTCCAAGCGGGGCCGTACAATGAGCAGTTCTTC	CASSVILQAGPYNEQFF
TRBD2	TRBV5-1	TRBJ2-1	.	TGCGCCAGCAGCATCCGGGCGGGAGCGCACAATGAGCAGTTCTTC	CASSIRAGAHNEQFF
.	TRBV5-8	TRBJ1-5	.	TGTGCCAGCAGTCTGGGGATTCAGCCCCAGCATTTT	CASSLGIQPQHF
TRBD1	TRBV7-2	TRBJ2-5	.	TGTGCCAGCAGCCTGAACCCGACAGGGGGGAGACAAGAGACCCAGTACTTC	CASSLNPTGGRQETQYF
.	TRBV7-2	TRBJ1-1	.	TGTGCCAGCAGCCCACAGTCTGGCACTGAAGCTTTCTTT	CASSPQSGTEAFF
.	TRBV5-6	TRBJ2-2	.	TGTGCCAGCAGCTTTGCAGGGCCCACCGGGGAGCTGTTTTTT	CASSFAGPTGELFF
.	TRBV2	TRBJ1-5	.	TGTGCCAGCAGTAGTCAGTATAGCAATCAGCCCCAGCATTTT	CASSSQYSNQPQHF
TRBD2	TRBV10-3	TRBJ2-3	few	TGTGCCATCTCGAGTAGCGGGAGAGCCACAGATACGCAGTATTTT	CAISSSGRATDTQYF
.	TRBV5-4	TRBJ2-3	.	TGTGCCAGCAGCCGAGCTTTAGATACGCAGTATTTT	CASSRALDTQYF
.	TRBV28	TRBJ1-4	.	TGTGCCAGCAGTTTATCTCGAGGGCTCGTCGAAAAACTGTTTTTT	CASSLSRGLVEKLFF
TRBD1	TRBV2	TRBJ2-7	.	TGTGCCAGCAGGGGGGACAGGGGGCAATACGAGCAGTACTTC	CASRGDRGQYEQYF
TRBD1	TRBV18	TRBJ2-2	few	TGTGCCAGCTCACGACGACAGGGAAACACCGGGGAGCTGTTTTTT	CASSRRQGNTGELFF
.	TRBV28	TRBJ1-3	.	TGTGCCAGCAGTTTTCGAGGGAGTGGAAACACCATATATTTT	CASSFRGSGNTIYF
.	TRBV7-9	TRBJ2-5	.	TGTGCCAGCAGCCCACAAGAGACCCAGTACTTC	CASSPQETQYF
.	TRBV7-9	TRBJ1-3	few	TGTGCCAGCAGCTCTAAGGGGGGCCCGCGTGGGGCCTCTGGAAACACCATATATTTT	CASSSKGGPRGASGNTIYF
.	TRBV7-2	TRBJ2-1	few	TGTGCCAGCAGCTTAGACGGCAGGCACGGGAATGAGCAGTTCTTC	CASSLDGRHGNEQFF
.	TRBV4-2	TRBJ1-4	few	TGTGCCAGCAGCCAAGAGGTTAATGAAAAACTGTTTTTT	CASSQEVNEKLFF
TRBD2	TRBV18	TRBJ2-3	few	TGTGCCAGCAACATATTGGCGAAGCGGGAGTACGCAGATACGCAGTATTTT	CASNILAKREYADTQYF
.	TRBV10-3	TRBJ2-1	many	TGTGCCATCAGTGAGTCGAGTGGCCGGGAGCAGTTCTTC	CAISESSGREQFF
.	TRBV7-3	TRBJ1-2	.	TGTGCCAGCAGTTGGCAGAATAACTATGGCTACACCTTC	CASSWQNNYGYTF
TRBD1	TRBV19	TRBJ2-1	few	TGTGCCAGTAGTATAGAGGCACAGGGGTGGAATGAGCAGTTCTTC	CASSIEAQGWNEQFF
.	TRBV7-8	TRBJ1-1	.	TGTGCCAGCAGCAATATAAAAGGGAATTCCGGGGGCACTGAAGCTTTCTTT	CASSNIKGNSGGTEAFF
.	TRBV7-3	TRBJ2-2	.	TGTGCCAGCAGCTCTCAGGGCCTCGCGAACACCGGGGAGCTGTTTTTT	CASSSQGLANTGELFF
.	TRBV4-3	TRBJ2-3	.	TGCGCCAGCAGCCAAGATCTAGGGGCGAGCACAGATACGCAGTATTTT	CASSQDLGASTDTQYF
.	TRBV7-3	TRBJ2-1	few	TGTGCCAGCAGCTTAATACGGGGTGAGCAGTTCTTC	CASSLIRGEQFF
.	TRBV29-1	TRBJ1-2	few	TGCAGCGTTGATCGGGGTAGATCCTATGGCTACACCTTC	CSVDRGRSYGYTF
.	TRBV6-5	TRBJ1-5	.	TGTGCCAGCAGTTTTGACTATAGCAATCAGCCCCAGCATTTT	CASSFDYSNQPQHF
.	TRBV11-3	TRBJ2-1	few	TGTGCCAGCAGCTTAGTCCATAGCAGTTTTAATGAGCAGTTCTTC	CASSLVHSSFNEQFF
TRBD1	TRBV29-1	TRBJ1-5	few	TGCAGCGCGGGGACAGGGAATAATCAGCCCCAGCATTTT	CSAGTGNNQPQHF
.	TRBV7-2	TRBJ1-5	.	TGTGCCAGCAGCTTTAGTTCAGGGGTAAAACAGCCCCAGCATTTT	CASSFSSGVKQPQHF